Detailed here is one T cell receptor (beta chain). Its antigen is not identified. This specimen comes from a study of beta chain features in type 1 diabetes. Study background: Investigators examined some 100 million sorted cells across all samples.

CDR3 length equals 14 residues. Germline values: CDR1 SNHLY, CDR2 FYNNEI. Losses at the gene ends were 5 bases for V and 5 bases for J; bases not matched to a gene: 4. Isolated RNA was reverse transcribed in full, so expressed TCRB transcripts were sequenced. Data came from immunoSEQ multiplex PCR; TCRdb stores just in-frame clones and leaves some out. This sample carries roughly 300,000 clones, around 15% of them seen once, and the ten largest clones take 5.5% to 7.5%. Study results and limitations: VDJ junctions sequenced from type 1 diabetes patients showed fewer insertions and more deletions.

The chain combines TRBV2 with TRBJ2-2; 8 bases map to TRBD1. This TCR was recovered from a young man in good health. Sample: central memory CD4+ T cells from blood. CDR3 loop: CASSTGGQTGELFF. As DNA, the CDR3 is TGTGCCAGCAGTACAGGGGGACAAACCGGGGAGCTGTTTTTT.